The TCR beta chain described here comes from a study of blood T cell repertoires in COVID-19. Turning to the study itself: Collection of acute and convalescent COVID-19 samples took place in the United States, Italy and Spain. T cells, B-cell-depleted T cells, or PBMCs provided the cDNA or gDNA that served as material.

In the authors' workflow: From reference gene primer amplification, estimates of nucleated cell counts were derived. Assay used: immunoSEQ multiplex PCR; TCRdb lists only in-frame clones, some missing. Clone size and the V and J calls come from that table; the DNA yielded D and trimming. The sample carries around 80,000 clones, over 75% recorded once. The receptor's source is an elderly man with acute or convalescent COVID-19. The sequenced sample consisted of peripheral blood.

CDR3 protein: CSASLDRVQPQHF. The CDR3, as DNA: TGCAGTGCTAGTCTCGACAGGGTTCAGCCCCAGCATTTT. V gene TRBV20-1 combines with J gene TRBJ1-5; 7 nucleotides agree with TRBD1. V trimming: 3 bases; J trimming: 6 bases; junction bases outside the gene matches: 5. The CDR3 sequence is 13 residues long. CDR1 DFQATT and CDR2 SNEGSKA come from the germline V gene (reference sequence).